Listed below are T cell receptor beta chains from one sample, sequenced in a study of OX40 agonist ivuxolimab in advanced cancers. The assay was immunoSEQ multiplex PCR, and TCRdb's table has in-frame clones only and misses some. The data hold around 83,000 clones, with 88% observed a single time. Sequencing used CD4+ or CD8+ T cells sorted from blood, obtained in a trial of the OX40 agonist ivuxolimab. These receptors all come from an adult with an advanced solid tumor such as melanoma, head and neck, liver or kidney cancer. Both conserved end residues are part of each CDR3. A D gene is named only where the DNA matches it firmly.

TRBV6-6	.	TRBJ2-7	TGTGCCAGCAGCCGTACACCCTACGAGCAGTACTTC	CASSRTPYEQYF
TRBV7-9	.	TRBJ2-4	TGTGCCAGCAGCCTACCCGGCCACAAAAACATTCAGTACTTC	CASSLPGHKNIQYF
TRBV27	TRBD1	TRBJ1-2	TGTGCCAGCAGTCAGACAGGGGCTGGCTATGGCTACACCTTC	CASSQTGAGYGYTF
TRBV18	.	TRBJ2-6	TGTGCCAGCTACCCGGGACTGAACTCTGGGGCCAACGTCCTGACTTTC	CASYPGLNSGANVLTF
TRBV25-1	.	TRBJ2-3	TGTGCCAGCGAAAAGAGCGGGAGCACAGATACGCAGTATTTT	CASEKSGSTDTQYF
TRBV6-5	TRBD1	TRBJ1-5	TGTGCCAGCCAGGGGGCCGGTCAGCCCCAGCATTTT	CASQGAGQPQHF
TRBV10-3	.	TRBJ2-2	TGTGCCATCAACGACCCCCGGGCCGGGGAGCTGTTTTTT	CAINDPRAGELFF
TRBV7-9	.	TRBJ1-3	TGTGCCAGCAGATCGGGACCGATTGGAAACACCATATATTTT	CASRSGPIGNTIYF
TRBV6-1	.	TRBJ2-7	TGTGCCAGCAGTGAAGGACCAGTTTCTACCTACGAGCAGTACTTC	CASSEGPVSTYEQYF
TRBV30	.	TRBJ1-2	TGTGCCTGGAGTTCCGGAACAAAAGGGGAAACCTTC	CAWSSGTKGETF
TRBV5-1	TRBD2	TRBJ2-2	TGCGCCAGCAGCTCCGATGTTCCGGGACTAGCGACCGGGGAGCTGTTTTTT	CASSSDVPGLATGELFF
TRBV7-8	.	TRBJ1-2	TGTGCCAGCAGCCGGTTCGGGGCTGACTATGGCTACACCTTC	CASSRFGADYGYTF
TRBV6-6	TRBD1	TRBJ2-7	TGTGCCAGCAGTCCCAGACAGGGAAACTCCTACGAGCAGTACTTC	CASSPRQGNSYEQYF
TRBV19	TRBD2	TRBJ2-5	TGTGCCAGTAGTAGAGGACTAGCGTTCCAAGAGACCCAGTACTTC	CASSRGLAFQETQYF
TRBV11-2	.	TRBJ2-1	TGTGCCAGCAGTTCACTGGGGGCGGGAACATACAATGAGCAGTTCTTC	CASSSLGAGTYNEQFF
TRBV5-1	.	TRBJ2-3	TGCGCCAGCAGCCCCGGGACTCCCACAGATACGCAGTATTTT	CASSPGTPTDTQYF
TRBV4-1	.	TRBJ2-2	TGCGCCAGCAGTCAATCCCCGCCAGGGGTTAGAACCGGGGAGCTGTTTTTT	CASSQSPPGVRTGELFF
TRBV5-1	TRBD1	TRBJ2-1	TGCGCCAGCGGACCGGGACAGGGGAACAATGAGCAGTTCTTC	CASGPGQGNNEQFF